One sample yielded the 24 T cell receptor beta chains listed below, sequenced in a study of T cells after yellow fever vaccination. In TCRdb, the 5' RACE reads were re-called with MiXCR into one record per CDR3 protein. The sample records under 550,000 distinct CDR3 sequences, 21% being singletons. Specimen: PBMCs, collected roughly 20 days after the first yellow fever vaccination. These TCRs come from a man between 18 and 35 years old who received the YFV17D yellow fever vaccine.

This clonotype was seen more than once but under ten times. The CDR3 here is CASSQWTGYGYTF. DNA for the CDR3: TGTGCCAGCAGCCAGTGGACAGGGTATGGCTACACCTTC. The V and J genes are TRBV4-2 and TRBJ1-2, with 8 nucleotides matching TRBD1. Germline V gene sequence: CDR1 LGHNA, CDR2 YNFKEQ. This CDR3 is built from 13 residues. V shed 3 bases, J shed 5 bases, and the junction held 2 bases outside the gene matches.

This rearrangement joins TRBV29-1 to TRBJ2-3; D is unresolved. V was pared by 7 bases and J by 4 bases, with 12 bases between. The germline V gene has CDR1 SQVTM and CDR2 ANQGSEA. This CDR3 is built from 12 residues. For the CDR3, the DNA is TGCAGCGCCGATGATGGGGCAGATACGCAGTATTTT. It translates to CSADDGADTQYF.

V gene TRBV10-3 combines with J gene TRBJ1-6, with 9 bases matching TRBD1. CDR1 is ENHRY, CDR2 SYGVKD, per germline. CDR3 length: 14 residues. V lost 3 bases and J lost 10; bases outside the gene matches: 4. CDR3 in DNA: TGTGCCATCAGTGAAGGGACAGGGCGCTCACCCCTCCACTTT. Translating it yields CAISEGTGRSPLHF.

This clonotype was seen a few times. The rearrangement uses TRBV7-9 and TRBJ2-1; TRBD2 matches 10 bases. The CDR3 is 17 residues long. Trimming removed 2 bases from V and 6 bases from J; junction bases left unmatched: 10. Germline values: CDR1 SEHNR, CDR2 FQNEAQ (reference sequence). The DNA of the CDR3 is TGTGCCAGCAGCTTATCGACCCTGAGCGGGGGGGCCAATGAGCAGTTCTTC. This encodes CASSLSTLSGGANEQFF.

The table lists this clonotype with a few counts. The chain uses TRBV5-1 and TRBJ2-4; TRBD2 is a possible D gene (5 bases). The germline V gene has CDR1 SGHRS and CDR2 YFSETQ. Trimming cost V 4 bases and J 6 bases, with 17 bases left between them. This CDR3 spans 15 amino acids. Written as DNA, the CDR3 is TGCGCCAGCAGCACAGTCCCCCAAGGACTAAACATTCAGTACTTC. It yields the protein CASSTVPQGLNIQYF.

The CDR3 region has the DNA TGTGCCAGCAGCCAAAGACAGCTCTATGGCTACACCTTC. Its protein product is CASSQRQLYGYTF. This sequence joins TRBV3-1 and TRBJ1-2; tentative D call: TRBD1 (5 bases). In germline, CDR1 is LGHDT, CDR2 YNNKEL (reference sequence). This CDR3 contains 13 residues. V was pared by 2 bases and J by 4 bases, with 8 bases between.

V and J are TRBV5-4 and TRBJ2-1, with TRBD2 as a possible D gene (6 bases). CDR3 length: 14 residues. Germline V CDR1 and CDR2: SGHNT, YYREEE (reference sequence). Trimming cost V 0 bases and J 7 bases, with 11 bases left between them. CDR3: CASSLGRRENEQFF. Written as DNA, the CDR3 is TGTGCCAGCAGCTTGGGGCGGAGGGAAAATGAGCAGTTCTTC.

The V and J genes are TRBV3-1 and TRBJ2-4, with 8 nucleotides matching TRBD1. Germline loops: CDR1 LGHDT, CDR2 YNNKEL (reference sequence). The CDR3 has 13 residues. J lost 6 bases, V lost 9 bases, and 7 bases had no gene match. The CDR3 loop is CARPGQGGNIQYF. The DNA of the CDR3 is TGTGCCAGGCCCGGACAGGGCGGAAACATTCAGTACTTC.

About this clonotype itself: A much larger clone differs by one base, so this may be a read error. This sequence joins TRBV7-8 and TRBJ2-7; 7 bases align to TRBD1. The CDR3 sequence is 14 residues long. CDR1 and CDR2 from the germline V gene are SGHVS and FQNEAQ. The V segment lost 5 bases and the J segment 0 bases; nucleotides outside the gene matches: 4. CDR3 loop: CASSLQGISYEQYF. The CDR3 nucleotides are TGTGCCAGCAGCCTACAGGGGATCTCCTACGAGCAGTACTTC.

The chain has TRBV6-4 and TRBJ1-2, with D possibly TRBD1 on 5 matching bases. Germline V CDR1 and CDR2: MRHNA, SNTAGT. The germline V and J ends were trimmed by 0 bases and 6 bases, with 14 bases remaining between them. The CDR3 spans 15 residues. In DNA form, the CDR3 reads TGTGCCAGCAGTGACTCGCCAGGGCGCGTAGATGGCTACACCTTC. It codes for CASSDSPGRVDGYTF.

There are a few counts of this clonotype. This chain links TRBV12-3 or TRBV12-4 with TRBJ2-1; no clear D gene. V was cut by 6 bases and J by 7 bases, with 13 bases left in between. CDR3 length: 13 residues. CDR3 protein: CASSPRMVNEQFF. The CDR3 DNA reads TGTGCCAGCAGCCCCAGGATGGTAAATGAGCAGTTCTTC.

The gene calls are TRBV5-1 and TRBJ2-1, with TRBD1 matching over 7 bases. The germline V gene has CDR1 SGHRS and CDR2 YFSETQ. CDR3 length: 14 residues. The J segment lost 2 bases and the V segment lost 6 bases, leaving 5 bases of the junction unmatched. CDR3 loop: CASNSDRAYNEQFF. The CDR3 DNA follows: TGCGCCAGCAATTCTGACAGGGCCTACAATGAGCAGTTCTTC.

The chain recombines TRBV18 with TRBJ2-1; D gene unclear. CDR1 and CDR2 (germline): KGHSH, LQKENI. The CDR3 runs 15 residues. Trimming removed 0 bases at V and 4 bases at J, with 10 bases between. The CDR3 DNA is TGTGCCAGCTCACCACCGCACCAGCTATACAATGAGCAGTTCTTC. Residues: CASSPPHQLYNEQFF.

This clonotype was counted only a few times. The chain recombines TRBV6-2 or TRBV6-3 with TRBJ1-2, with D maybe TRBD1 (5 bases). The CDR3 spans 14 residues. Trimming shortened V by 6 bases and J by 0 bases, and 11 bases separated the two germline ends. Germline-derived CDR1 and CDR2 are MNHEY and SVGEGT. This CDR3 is CASRSQTANYGYTF. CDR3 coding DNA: TGTGCCAGCAGAAGCCAGACAGCTAACTATGGCTACACCTTC.

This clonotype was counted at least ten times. CDR3: CASSSNREAGRGQYF. The CDR3 DNA is TGTGCCAGCAGCTCTAACAGGGAGGCGGGCCGAGGACAGTATTTT. The chain links TRBV7-2 to TRBJ2-3; D possibly matches TRBD1 or TRBD2 (6 bases each). This CDR3 has 15 residues. V lost 4 bases and J lost 12, with 23 bases in between. Germline CDR1 and CDR2: SGHTA and FQGNSA.

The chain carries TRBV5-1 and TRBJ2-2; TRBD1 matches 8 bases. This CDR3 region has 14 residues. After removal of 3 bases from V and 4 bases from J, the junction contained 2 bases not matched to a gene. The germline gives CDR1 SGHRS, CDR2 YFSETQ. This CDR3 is CASSWGQVTGELFF. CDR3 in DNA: TGCGCCAGCAGCTGGGGACAGGTCACCGGGGAGCTGTTTTTT.

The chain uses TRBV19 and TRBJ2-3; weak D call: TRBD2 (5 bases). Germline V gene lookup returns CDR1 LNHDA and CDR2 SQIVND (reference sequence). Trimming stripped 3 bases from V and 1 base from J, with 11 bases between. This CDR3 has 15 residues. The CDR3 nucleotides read TGTGCCAGTAGTATCGGGGTTGGGGGCACAGATACGCAGTATTTT. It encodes CASSIGVGGTDTQYF.

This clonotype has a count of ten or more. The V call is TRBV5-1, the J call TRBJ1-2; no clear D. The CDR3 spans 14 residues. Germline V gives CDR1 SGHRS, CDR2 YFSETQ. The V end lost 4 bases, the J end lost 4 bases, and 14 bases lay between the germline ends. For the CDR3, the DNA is TGCGCCAGCAGCGTTGGTAGGGAAGTCTATGGCTACACCTTC. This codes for CASSVGREVYGYTF.

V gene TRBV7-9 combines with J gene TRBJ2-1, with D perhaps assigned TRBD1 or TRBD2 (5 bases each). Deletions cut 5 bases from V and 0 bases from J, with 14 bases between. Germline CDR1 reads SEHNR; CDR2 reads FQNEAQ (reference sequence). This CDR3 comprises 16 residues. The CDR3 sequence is CASSPRGSSSYNEQFF. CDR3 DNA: TGTGCCAGCAGCCCCCGGGGCTCGAGCTCCTACAATGAGCAGTTCTTC.

The CDR3 nucleotides read TGCAGCGCCCAGGGGCTAGCGGGGGGCTATGAGCAGTTCTTC. It is translated as CSAQGLAGGYEQFF. The genes are TRBV29-1 and TRBJ2-1; 11 positions agree with TRBD2. This CDR3 is 14 amino acids long. Germline V gives CDR1 SQVTM, CDR2 ANQGSEA. J was trimmed by 8 bases and V by 7 bases; bases with no gene match: 10.

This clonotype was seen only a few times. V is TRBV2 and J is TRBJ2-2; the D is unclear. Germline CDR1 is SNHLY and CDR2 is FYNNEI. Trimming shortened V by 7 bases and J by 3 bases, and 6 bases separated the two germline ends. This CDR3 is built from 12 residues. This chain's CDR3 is CASKPDTGELFF. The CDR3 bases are TGTGCCAGCAAGCCGGACACCGGGGAGCTGTTTTTT.

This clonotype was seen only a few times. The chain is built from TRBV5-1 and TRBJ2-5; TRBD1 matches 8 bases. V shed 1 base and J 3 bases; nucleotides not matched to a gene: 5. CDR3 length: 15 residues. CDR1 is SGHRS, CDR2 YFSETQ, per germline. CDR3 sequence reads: CASSLRTGTEETQYF. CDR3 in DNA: TGCGCCAGCAGCTTGCGGACAGGGACGGAAGAGACCCAGTACTTC.

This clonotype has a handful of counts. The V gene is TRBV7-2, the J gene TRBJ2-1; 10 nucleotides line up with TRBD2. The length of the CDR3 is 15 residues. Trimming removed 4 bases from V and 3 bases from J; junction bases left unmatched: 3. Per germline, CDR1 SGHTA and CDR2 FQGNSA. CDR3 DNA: TGTGCCAGCAGCTGGGGACTAGCGCTCTACAATGAGCAGTTCTTC. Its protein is CASSWGLALYNEQFF.

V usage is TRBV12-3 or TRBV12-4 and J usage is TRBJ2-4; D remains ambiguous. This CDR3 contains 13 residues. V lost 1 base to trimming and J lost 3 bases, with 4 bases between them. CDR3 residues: CASSLDGKNIQYF. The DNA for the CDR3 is TGTGCCAGCAGTTTAGATGGCAAAAACATTCAGTACTTC.